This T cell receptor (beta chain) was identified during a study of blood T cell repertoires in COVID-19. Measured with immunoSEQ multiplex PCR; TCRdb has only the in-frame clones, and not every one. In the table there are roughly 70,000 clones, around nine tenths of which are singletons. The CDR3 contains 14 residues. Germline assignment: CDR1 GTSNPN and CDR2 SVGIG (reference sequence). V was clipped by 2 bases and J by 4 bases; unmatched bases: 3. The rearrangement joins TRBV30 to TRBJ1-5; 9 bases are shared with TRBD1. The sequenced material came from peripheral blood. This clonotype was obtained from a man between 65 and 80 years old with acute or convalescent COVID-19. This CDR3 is CAWSFGQGNQPQHF. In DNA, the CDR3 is TGTGCCTGGAGTTTTGGACAGGGGAATCAGCCCCAGCATTTT.